What follows are 10 T cell receptor beta chains derived from one specimen sequenced in a study of cytomegalovirus exposure and HLA in healthy donors. Primers included in the PCR were 60 Vbeta and 13 Jbeta primers. Sequencing used immunoSEQ multiplex PCR; TCRdb keeps in-frame clones, though not all of them. This table has about 85,000 clones, about 70% appearing once. The sequenced sample was PBMCs. These TCRs come from a man younger than 45 in good health and CMV-seronegative.

The V and J genes are TRBV28 and TRBJ2-1; TRBD2 matches at 8 bases. Germline V gene data show CDR1 as MDHEN and CDR2 as SYDVKM. The CDR3 is 14 residues long. J was trimmed by 7 bases and V by 3 bases; bases with no gene match: 5. The CDR3 protein is CASSFVGGANEQFF. The CDR3 coding sequence is TGTGCCAGCAGTTTTGTCGGGGGGGCGAATGAGCAGTTCTTC.

The rearrangement uses TRBV13 and TRBJ1-1; perhaps TRBD1 as D (6 bases). Germline V gene data show CDR1 as PRHDT and CDR2 as FYEKMQ (reference sequence). Trimming removed 6 bases from V and 4 bases from J, with 18 bases in between. The CDR3 consists of 15 residues. In DNA form, the CDR3 reads TGTGCCAGCAGTCTCACGCAGGGGTGGCCCACTGAAGCTTTCTTT. It is translated as CASSLTQGWPTEAFF.

The chain couples TRBV6-1 to TRBJ2-7, with 9 nucleotides matching TRBD2. CDR1 MNHNS and CDR2 SASEGT come from the germline V gene. This CDR3 comprises 15 residues. The V and J ends lost 7 bases and 1 base, in that order; junction bases with no gene match: 8. CDR3 residues: CASTERAGGSYEQYF. In DNA form, the CDR3 reads TGTGCCAGCACCGAAAGGGCGGGAGGGTCCTACGAGCAGTACTTC.

This clone was seen a few times. The V and J genes are TRBV14 and TRBJ2-1; tentative D call: TRBD2 (5 bases). The CDR3 is made up of 13 amino acids. Between the trimmed V and J ends, which lost 7 bases and 3 bases, there was a span of 10 bases. Germline V gene lookup returns CDR1 SGHDN and CDR2 FVKESK. The CDR3 sequence is CASMVGGYNEQFF. Here the CDR3 DNA reads TGTGCCAGCATGGTCGGAGGCTACAATGAGCAGTTCTTC.

The gene calls are TRBV27 and TRBJ2-7, with 12 bases matching TRBD1. The CDR3 contains 15 residues. The germline gives CDR1 MNHEY, CDR2 SMNVEV (reference sequence). The V and J ends lost 2 bases and 7 bases, in that order; junction bases with no gene match: 6. The CDR3 region is CASSLRDRGLGEQYF. CDR3 DNA sequence: TGTGCCAGCAGTTTAAGGGACAGGGGGCTTGGTGAGCAGTACTTC.

The chain uses TRBV7-6 and TRBJ1-1; 12 positions match TRBD1. In germline, CDR1 is SGHVS, CDR2 FNYEAQ. The CDR3 has 14 amino acids. V trimming: 8 bases; J trimming: 5 bases; junction bases outside the gene matches: 6. CDR3 nucleotides: TGTGCCAGCTTGGGACAGGGGGCTCATACTGAAGCTTTCTTT. This gives the protein CASLGQGAHTEAFF.

J is TRBJ2-1 and V is TRBV4-1; TRBD2 matches at 13 bases. The CDR3 contains 18 residues. The trim removed 2 bases at V and 4 bases at J, leaving 8 bases unmatched. CDR1 MGHRA and CDR2 YSYEKL come from the germline V gene. The CDR3 loop reads CASSQTPRGLAGYNEQFF. CDR3 nucleotides: TGCGCCAGCAGCCAAACGCCAAGGGGACTAGCGGGATACAATGAGCAGTTCTTC.

The J gene is TRBJ2-6, the V gene TRBV12-5; D is ambiguous. Trimming took 6 bases from V and 1 from J, leaving 7 bases between them. Germline lookup yields CDR1 LGHNT and CDR2 FRNRAP. The CDR3 has 14 residues. The CDR3, as DNA: TGTGCTAGTGGGAACTCATCTGGGGCCAACGTCCTGACTTTC. This encodes CASGNSSGANVLTF.

The chain employs TRBV28 and TRBJ2-7; D gene uncertain. CDR1 and CDR2 (germline): MDHEN, SYDVKM. The CDR3 loop spans 12 amino acids. V was cut by 6 bases and J by 3 bases, with 9 bases left in between. The CDR3 DNA reads TGTGCCAGCAGCCTACAGAACTACGAGCAGTACTTC. Translating it yields CASSLQNYEQYF. Complete variable domain (other parts from reference TRBV28 and TRBJ2-7): DVKVTQSSRYLVKRTGEKVFLECVQDMDHENMFWYRQDPGLGLRLIYFSYDVKMKEKGDIPEGYSVSREKKERFSLILESASTNQTSMYLCASSLQNYEQYFGPGTRLTVT.

V gene TRBV4-3 combines with J gene TRBJ1-1; a weak D match, TRBD1 (6 bases). This CDR3 has 15 residues. The germline V and J ends were trimmed by 1 base and 6 bases, with 15 bases remaining between them. CDR1 is LGHNA and CDR2 is YSLEER in the germline V gene. CDR3 region: CASSQVGGRGPEAFF. CDR3 coding DNA: TGCGCCAGCAGCCAAGTTGGGGGCAGGGGCCCTGAAGCTTTCTTT.